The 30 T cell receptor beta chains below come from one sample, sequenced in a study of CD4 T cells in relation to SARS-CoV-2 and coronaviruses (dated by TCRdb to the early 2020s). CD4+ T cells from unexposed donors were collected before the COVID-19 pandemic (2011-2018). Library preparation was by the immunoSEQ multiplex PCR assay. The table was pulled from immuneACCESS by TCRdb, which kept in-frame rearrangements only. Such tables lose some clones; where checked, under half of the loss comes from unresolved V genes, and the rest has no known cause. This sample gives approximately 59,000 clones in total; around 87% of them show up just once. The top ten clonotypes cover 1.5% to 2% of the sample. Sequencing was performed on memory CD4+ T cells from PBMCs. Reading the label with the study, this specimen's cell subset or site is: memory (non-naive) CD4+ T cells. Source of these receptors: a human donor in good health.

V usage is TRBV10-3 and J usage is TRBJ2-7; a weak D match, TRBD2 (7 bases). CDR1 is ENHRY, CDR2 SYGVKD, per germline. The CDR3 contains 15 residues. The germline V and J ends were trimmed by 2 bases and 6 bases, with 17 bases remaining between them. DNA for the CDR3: TGTGCCATCAGTGAGGCCCCGGGGGGCCTCGGCGAGCAGTACTTC. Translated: CAISEAPGGLGEQYF.

CDR3 nucleotides: TGTGCCAGCCTTGTAGCGGAGGGGGTTTACAATGAGCAGTTCTTC. Translation: CASLVAEGVYNEQFF. V usage is TRBV18 and J usage is TRBJ2-1; TRBD1 or TRBD2 may be the D gene (6 bases each). Germline V gene lookup returns CDR1 KGHSH and CDR2 LQKENI. V lost 8 bases and J lost 4, with 18 bases in between. The CDR3 is 15 amino acids. Drawing the rest from reference TRBV18 and TRBJ2-1, the complete variable domain is NAGVMQNPRHLVRRRGQEARLRCSPMKGHSHVYWYRQLPEEGLKFMVYLQKENIIDESGMPKERFSAEFPKEGPSILRIQQVVRGDSAAYFCASLVAEGVYNEQFFGPGTRLTVL.

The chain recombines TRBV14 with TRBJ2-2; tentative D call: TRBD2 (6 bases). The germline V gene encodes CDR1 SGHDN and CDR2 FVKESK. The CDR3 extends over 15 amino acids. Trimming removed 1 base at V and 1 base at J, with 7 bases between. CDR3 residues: CASSQVAVNTGELFF. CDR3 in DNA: TGTGCCAGCAGCCAAGTAGCGGTGAACACCGGGGAGCTGTTTTTT.

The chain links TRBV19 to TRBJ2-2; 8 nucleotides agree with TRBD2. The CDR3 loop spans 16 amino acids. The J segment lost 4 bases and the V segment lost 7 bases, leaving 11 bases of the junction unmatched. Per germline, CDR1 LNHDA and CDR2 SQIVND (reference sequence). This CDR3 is CASTPSGSSGTGELFF. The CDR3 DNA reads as TGTGCCAGTACTCCCAGCGGGAGTTCGGGCACCGGGGAGCTGTTTTTT.

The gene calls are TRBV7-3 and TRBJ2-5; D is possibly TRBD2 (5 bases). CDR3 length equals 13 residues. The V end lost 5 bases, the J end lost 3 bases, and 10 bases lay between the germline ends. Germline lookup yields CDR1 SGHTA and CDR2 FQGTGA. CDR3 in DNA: TGTGCCAGCAGCCTTACTAGGGAAGAGACCCAGTACTTC. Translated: CASSLTREETQYF.

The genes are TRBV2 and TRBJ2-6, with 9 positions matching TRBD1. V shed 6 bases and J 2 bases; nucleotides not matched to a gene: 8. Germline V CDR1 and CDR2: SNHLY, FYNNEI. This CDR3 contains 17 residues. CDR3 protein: CASSATGGAAGANVLTF. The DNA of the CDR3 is TGTGCCAGCAGCGCAACAGGGGGCGCTGCTGGGGCCAACGTCCTGACTTTC.

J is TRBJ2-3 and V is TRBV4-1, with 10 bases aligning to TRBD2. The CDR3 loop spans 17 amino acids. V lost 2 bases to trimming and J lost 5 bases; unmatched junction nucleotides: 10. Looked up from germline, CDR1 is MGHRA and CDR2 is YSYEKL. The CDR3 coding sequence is TGCGCCAGCAGCCAAAAGGGTGCAGCGGGAGGGATAGATACGCAGTATTTT. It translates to CASSQKGAAGGIDTQYF.

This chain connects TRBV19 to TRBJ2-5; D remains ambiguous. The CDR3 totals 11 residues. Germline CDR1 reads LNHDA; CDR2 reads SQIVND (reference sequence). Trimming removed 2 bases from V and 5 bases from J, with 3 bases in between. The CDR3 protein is CASSIRETQYF. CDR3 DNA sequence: TGTGCCAGTAGTATAAGGGAGACCCAGTACTTC. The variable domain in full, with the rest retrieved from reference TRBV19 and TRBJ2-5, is DGGITQSPKYLFRKEGQNVTLSCEQNLNHDAMYWYRQDPGQGLRLIYYSQIVNDFQKGDIAEGYSVSREKKESFPLTVTSAQKNPTAFYLCASSIRETQYFGPGTRLLVL.

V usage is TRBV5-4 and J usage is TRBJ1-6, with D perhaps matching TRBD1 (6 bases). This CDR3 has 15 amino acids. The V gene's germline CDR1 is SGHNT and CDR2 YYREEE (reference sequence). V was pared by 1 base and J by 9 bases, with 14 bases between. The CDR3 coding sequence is TGTGCCAGCAGCTTGCGTGGGGGCCCCAGTTCACCCCTCCACTTT. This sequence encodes CASSLRGGPSSPLHF.

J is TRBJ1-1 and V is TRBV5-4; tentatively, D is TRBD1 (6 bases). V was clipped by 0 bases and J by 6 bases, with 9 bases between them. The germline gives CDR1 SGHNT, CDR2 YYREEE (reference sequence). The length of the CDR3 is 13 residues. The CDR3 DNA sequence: TGTGCCAGCAGCTTGGGGACAGAATCTGAAGCTTTCTTT. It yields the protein CASSLGTESEAFF. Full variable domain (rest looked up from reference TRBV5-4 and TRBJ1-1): ETGVTQSPTHLIKTRGQQVTLRCSSQSGHNTVSWYQQALGQGPQFIFQYYREEENGRGNFPPRFSGLQFPNYSSELNVNALELDDSALYLCASSLGTESEAFFGQGTRLTVV.

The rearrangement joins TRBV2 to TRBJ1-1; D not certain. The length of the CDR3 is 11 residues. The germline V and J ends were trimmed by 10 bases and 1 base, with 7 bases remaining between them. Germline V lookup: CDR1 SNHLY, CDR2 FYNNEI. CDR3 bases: TGTGCCACCGGGGAGAACACTGAAGCTTTCTTT. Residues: CATGENTEAFF. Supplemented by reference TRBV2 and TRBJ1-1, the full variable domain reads EPEVTQTPSHQVTQMGQEVILRCVPISNHLYFYWYRQILGQKVEFLVSFYNNEISEKSEIFDDQFSVERPDGSNFTLKIRSTKLEDSAMYFCATGENTEAFFGQGTRLTVV.

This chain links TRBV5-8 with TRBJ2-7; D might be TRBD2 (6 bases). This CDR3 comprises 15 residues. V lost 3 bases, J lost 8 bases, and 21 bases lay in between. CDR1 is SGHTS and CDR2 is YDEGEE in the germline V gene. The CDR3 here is CASSYPGLGSGKQYF. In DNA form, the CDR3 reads TGTGCCAGCAGCTACCCGGGACTGGGGAGTGGTAAGCAGTACTTC.

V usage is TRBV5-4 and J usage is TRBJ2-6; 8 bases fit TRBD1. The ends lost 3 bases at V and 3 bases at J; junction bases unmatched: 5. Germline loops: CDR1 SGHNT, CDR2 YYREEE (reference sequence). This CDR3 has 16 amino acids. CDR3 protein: CASSSGGRGGANVLTF. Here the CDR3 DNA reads TGTGCCAGCAGCTCAGGGGGCAGGGGTGGGGCCAACGTCCTGACTTTC.

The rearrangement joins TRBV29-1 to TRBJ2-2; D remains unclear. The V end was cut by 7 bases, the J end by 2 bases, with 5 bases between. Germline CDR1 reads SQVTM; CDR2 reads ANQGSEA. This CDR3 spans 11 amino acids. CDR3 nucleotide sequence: TGCAGCGGACACAACACCGGGGAGCTGTTTTTT. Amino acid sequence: CSGHNTGELFF.

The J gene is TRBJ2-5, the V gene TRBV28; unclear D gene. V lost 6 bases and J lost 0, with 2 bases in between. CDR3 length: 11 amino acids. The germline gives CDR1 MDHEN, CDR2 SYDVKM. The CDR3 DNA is TGTGCCAGCAGGGACCAAGAGACCCAGTACTTC. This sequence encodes CASRDQETQYF.

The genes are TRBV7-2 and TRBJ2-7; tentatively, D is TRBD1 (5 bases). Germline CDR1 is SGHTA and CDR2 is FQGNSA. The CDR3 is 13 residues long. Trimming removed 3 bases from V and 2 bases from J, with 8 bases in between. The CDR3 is CASSFETAYEQYF. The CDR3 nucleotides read TGTGCCAGCAGCTTCGAGACAGCCTACGAGCAGTACTTC. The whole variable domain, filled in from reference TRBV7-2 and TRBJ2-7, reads GAGVSQSPSNKVTEKGKDVELRCDPISGHTALYWYRQSLGQGLEFLIYFQGNSAPDKSGLPSDRFSAERTGGSVSTLTIQRTQQEDSAVYLCASSFETAYEQYFGPGTRLTVT.

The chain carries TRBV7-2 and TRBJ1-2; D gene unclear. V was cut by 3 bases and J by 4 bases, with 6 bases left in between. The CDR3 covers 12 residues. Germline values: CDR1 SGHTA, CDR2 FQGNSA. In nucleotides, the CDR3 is TGTGCCAGCAGCTTGAGCTCCTATGGCTACACCTTC. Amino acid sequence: CASSLSSYGYTF.

The DNA of the CDR3 is TGTGCCAGCAGTATTTCGGATACGCAGTATTTT. Translating gives CASSISDTQYF. V usage is TRBV6-5 and J usage is TRBJ2-3; D call uncertain. The CDR3 runs to 11 residues. The V and J ends lost 5 bases and 6 bases respectively, with 6 bases between them. Germline V gene data show CDR1 as MNHEY and CDR2 as SVGAGI.

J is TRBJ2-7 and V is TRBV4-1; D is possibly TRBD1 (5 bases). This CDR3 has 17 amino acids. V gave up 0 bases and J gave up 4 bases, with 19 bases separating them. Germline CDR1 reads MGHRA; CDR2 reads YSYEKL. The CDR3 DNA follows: TGCGCCAGCAGCCAAGATCTACCGGGCCAGGGAATTTACGAGCAGTACTTC. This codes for CASSQDLPGQGIYEQYF.

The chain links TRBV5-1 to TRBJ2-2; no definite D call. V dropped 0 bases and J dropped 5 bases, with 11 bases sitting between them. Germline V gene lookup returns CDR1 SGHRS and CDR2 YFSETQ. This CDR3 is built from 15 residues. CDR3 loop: CASSLGFAQTGELFF. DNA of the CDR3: TGCGCCAGCAGCTTGGGTTTCGCGCAAACCGGGGAGCTGTTTTTT.

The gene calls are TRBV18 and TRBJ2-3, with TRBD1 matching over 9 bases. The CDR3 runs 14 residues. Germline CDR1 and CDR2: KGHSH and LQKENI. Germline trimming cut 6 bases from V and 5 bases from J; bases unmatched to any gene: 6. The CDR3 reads CASSTQGAGDTQYF. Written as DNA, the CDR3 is TGTGCCAGCTCCACACAGGGGGCCGGAGATACGCAGTATTTT.

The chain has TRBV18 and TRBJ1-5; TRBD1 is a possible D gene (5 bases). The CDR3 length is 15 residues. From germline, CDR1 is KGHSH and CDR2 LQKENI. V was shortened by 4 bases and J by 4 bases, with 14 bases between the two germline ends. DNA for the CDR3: TGTGCCAGCTCACTATCCAGGACATATAATCAGCCCCAGCATTTT. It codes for CASSLSRTYNQPQHF.

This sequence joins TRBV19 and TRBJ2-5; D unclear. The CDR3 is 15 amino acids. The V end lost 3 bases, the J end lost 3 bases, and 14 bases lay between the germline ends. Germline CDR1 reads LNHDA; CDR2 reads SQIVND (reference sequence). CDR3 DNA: TGTGCCAGTAGTATTTCCCGGTTAGGGAAAGAGACCCAGTACTTC. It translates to CASSISRLGKETQYF. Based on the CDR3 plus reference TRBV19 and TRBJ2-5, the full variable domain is DGGITQSPKYLFRKEGQNVTLSCEQNLNHDAMYWYRQDPGQGLRLIYYSQIVNDFQKGDIAEGYSVSREKKESFPLTVTSAQKNPTAFYLCASSISRLGKETQYFGPGTRLLVL.

The CDR3 DNA is TGTGCCACCAGCAGGGACTACCGAGGAGGAAATGAGCAGTTCTTC. The encoded protein is CATSRDYRGGNEQFF. The rearrangement joins TRBV15 to TRBJ2-1, with D tentatively TRBD2 (6 bases). This CDR3 is built from 15 residues. CDR1 and CDR2 (germline): LNHNV, YYDKDF (reference sequence). V lost 3 bases and J lost 7, with 16 bases in between.

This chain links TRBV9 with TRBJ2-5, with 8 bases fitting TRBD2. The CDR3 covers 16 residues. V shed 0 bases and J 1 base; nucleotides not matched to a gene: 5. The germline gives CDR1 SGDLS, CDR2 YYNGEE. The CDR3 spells CASSVGAGAFQETQYF. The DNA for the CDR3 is TGTGCCAGCAGCGTAGGAGCGGGGGCTTTCCAAGAGACCCAGTACTTC.

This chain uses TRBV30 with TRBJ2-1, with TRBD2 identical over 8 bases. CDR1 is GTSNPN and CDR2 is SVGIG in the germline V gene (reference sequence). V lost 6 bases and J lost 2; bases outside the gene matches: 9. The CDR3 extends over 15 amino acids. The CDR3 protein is CACSLAGQPYNEQFF. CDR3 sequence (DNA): TGTGCCTGTTCCCTAGCGGGCCAACCCTACAATGAGCAGTTCTTC.

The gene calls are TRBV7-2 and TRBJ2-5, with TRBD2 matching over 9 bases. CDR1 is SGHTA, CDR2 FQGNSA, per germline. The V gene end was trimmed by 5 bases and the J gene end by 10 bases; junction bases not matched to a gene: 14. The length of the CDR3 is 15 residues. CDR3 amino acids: CASSPRAGAGGIQYF. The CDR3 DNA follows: TGTGCCAGCAGCCCCCGCGCTGGGGCGGGGGGGATCCAGTACTTC. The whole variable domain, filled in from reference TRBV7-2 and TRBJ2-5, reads GAGVSQSPSNKVTEKGKDVELRCDPISGHTALYWYRQSLGQGLEFLIYFQGNSAPDKSGLPSDRFSAERTGGSVSTLTIQRTQQEDSAVYLCASSPRAGAGGIQYFGPGTRLLVL.

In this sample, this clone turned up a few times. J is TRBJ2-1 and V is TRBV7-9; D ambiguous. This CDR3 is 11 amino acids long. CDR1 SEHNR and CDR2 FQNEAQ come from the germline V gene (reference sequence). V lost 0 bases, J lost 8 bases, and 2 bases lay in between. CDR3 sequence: CASSLADEQFF. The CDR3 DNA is TGTGCCAGCAGCTTAGCCGATGAGCAGTTCTTC.

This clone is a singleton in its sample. CDR3 bases: TGTGCCAGCAGACCCGACAGGTCGGGAAACACCATATATTTT. This sequence encodes CASRPDRSGNTIYF. The chain has TRBV5-4 and TRBJ1-3; possible D gene TRBD1, 6 bases. Germline V gene lookup returns CDR1 SGHNT and CDR2 YYREEE (reference sequence). Trimming shortened V by 5 bases and J by 4 bases, and 13 bases separated the two germline ends. This CDR3 contains 14 residues.

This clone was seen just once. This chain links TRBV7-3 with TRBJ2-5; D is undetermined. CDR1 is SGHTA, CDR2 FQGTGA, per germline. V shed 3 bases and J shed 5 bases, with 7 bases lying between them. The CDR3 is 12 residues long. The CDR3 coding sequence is TGTGCCAGCAGCTTGGTAGGGGAGACCCAGTACTTC. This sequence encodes CASSLVGETQYF.